The present TCR beta chain was sequenced within a study of cytomegalovirus exposure and HLA in healthy donors (dated by TCRdb to about 2017). Regarding the research as a whole: According to a later analysis, the 120 or so validation repertoires were produced on the same platform as the 700 or so repertoires of the first cohort. The aim of the study was to test whether cataloging public T cell receptors could identify signatures of past pathogen exposure. The study combined high-throughput TCR immunosequencing, statistical association of individual TCRs with disease status, and machine learning to predict cytomegalovirus infection status. Besides the first cohort of some 670 subjects, a separate validation cohort made up of 120 different subjects was used. The paper as a whole reports these results and caveats: While some public TCRs were present in many individuals, most TCR sequences turned up only very rarely across donors. Cytomegalovirus status was reported to be diagnosed by the classifier with high specificity and sensitivity in both the original and validation cohorts. Three of the identified cytomegalovirus-associated TCR beta chains were confirmed in vitro to be specific for cytomegalovirus antigens. According to the authors, the approach could potentially be generalized to other disease states and immunological phenotypes. The validation cohort had no HLA typing available for a later analysis, so co-occurrence within that cohort was assessed over all 120 or so repertoires. The study listed 150 to 200 TCR beta chains as associated with cytomegalovirus. Subsequent analysis determined that TCRs grouped into clusters in the first cohort also showed a tendency toward co-occurrence across the 120 or so validation repertoires, and 94% of cluster scores exceeded 0.

Library preparation employed the immunoSEQ multiplex PCR assay. The study's own analysis went as follows. To diagnose cytomegalovirus status from the catalog of TCR beta chain sequences, a statistical classification framework was built. In TCRdb, the immuneACCESS table is reduced to in-frame sequences with V and J assigned. These tables do not hold every clone; where another copy was compared, an unresolved V gene accounts for under half, and the others remain unexplained. V and J calls and clone size are copied from that table; D and trimming were computed from the DNA. The sample table lists over 110,000 clones, around 86% of them with a count of one. The ten largest clones capture just over 8.5% of the sample. With regard to this clone: No antigen is known for it. No qualities accompany the bases; no much larger clone lies one base away. Different DNA sequences within this sample yield the same CDR3.

CDR3 length: 14 amino acids, cysteine to phenylalanine. This entry keeps only the CDR3 DNA: 42 bases, framed from base 1. After removal of 5 bases from V and 1 base from J, the junction retains 4 bases not matched to a gene. CDR1 is given as LNHDA and CDR2 as SQIVND, both from the germline V gene (reference sequence). The donors belonged to the validation cohort of over a hundred subjects, which was separate from the 666-subject first cohort. The sequence came from a man younger than 30 in good health and CMV-seropositive. The sequence is built from TRBV19 and TRBJ2-7; the junction holds 8 bases that match TRBD1. The specimen sequenced was PBMCs. The CDR3 region: CASSSQGASYEQYF. The nucleotides read TGTGCCAGTAGTTCGCAGGGGGCATCCTACGAGCAGTACTTC.